What follows are 7 T cell receptor beta chains derived from one specimen sequenced in a study of OX40 agonist ivuxolimab in advanced cancers. This table comes from immunoSEQ multiplex PCR, and its TCRdb copy is limited to in-frame clones, with some not included. Seen here are about 61,000 clones, 85% to 90% observed once, and the top ten hold approximately 1.2%. The source was CD4+ or CD8+ T cells sorted from blood, collected in a trial of the OX40 agonist ivuxolimab. The receptor set was obtained from an adult with an advanced solid tumor such as melanoma, head and neck, liver or kidney cancer.

The chain has TRBV7-8 and TRBJ2-7, with 9 bases identical to TRBD1. CDR1 is SGHVS and CDR2 is FQNEAQ in the germline V gene. V dropped 5 bases and J dropped 4; count of bases not matched to a gene: 9. The CDR3 extends over 15 amino acids. Written as DNA, the CDR3 is TGTGCCAGCAGCCTCTCCTCGACAGGGGGGTACGAGCAGTACTTC. Encoded protein: CASSLSSTGGYEQYF.

The J gene is TRBJ2-5, the V gene TRBV11-2; 11 bases line up with TRBD2. This CDR3 region has 16 residues. The trim removed 4 bases at V and 6 bases at J, leaving 10 bases unmatched. Per the germline V gene, CDR1 is SGHAT and CDR2 is FQNNGV. In DNA form, the CDR3 reads TGTGCCAGCAGCTCTACTAGCGGGGGAACATGGAAGACCCAGTACTTC. Translation gives CASSSTSGGTWKTQYF. The complete variable domain, with remaining parts taken from reference TRBV11-2 and TRBJ2-5, reads EAGVAQSPRYKIIEKRQSVAFWCNPISGHATLYWYQQILGQGPKLLIQFQNNGVVDDSQLPKDRFSAERLKGVDSTLKIQPAKLEDSAVYLCASSSTSGGTWKTQYFGPGTRLLVL.

The V gene is TRBV19, the J gene TRBJ1-1, with a weak D call TRBD1 (6 bases). Germline CDR1 LNHDA, CDR2 SQIVND (reference sequence). The CDR3 consists of 14 residues. The V end lost 8 bases, the J end lost 0 bases, and 13 bases lay between the germline ends. CDR3 region: CASHFDRLNTEAFF. The CDR3 nucleotides are TGTGCCAGTCACTTCGACAGGCTGAACACTGAAGCTTTCTTT. The variable domain in full, with the rest retrieved from reference TRBV19 and TRBJ1-1, is DGGITQSPKYLFRKEGQNVTLSCEQNLNHDAMYWYRQDPGQGLRLIYYSQIVNDFQKGDIAEGYSVSREKKESFPLTVTSAQKNPTAFYLCASHFDRLNTEAFFGQGTRLTVV.

The V call is TRBV6-5, the J call TRBJ1-1; maybe TRBD1 (5 bases). V was clipped by 7 bases and J by 1 base, with 16 bases between them. Germline V gene lookup returns CDR1 MNHEY and CDR2 SVGAGI. The CDR3 covers 15 residues. CDR3 DNA: TGTGCCAGCAAATCGGTAAGGGGTCGGAACACTGAAGCTTTCTTT. This encodes CASKSVRGRNTEAFF.

This chain connects TRBV7-2 to TRBJ2-6; a possible D gene is TRBD1 (6 bases). This CDR3 spans 16 amino acids. Germline V gene lookup returns CDR1 SGHTA and CDR2 FQGNSA. V lost 0 bases and J lost 1, with 7 bases in between. CDR3 coding DNA: TGTGCCAGCAGCTTAGCTACAGGGTCTGGGGCCAACGTCCTGACTTTC. It yields the protein CASSLATGSGANVLTF.

The rearrangement links TRBV18 to TRBJ1-2; 7 positions match TRBD1. The J segment lost 0 bases and the V segment lost 4 bases, leaving 2 bases of the junction unmatched. Germline CDR1 reads KGHSH; CDR2 reads LQKENI. This CDR3 is built from 14 residues. CDR3 coding DNA: TGTGCCAGCTCACTTGGGACAGCTAACTATGGCTACACCTTC. Translating gives CASSLGTANYGYTF.

The chain combines TRBV5-1 with TRBJ2-3; TRBD2 is a possible D gene (6 bases). From germline, CDR1 is SGHRS and CDR2 YFSETQ. This CDR3 is 16 amino acids long. V lost 0 bases to trimming and J lost 0 bases, with 11 bases between them. CDR3 loop: CASSLVAGSSTDTQYF. CDR3 bases: TGCGCCAGCAGCTTGGTTGCGGGGAGTAGCACAGATACGCAGTATTTT.